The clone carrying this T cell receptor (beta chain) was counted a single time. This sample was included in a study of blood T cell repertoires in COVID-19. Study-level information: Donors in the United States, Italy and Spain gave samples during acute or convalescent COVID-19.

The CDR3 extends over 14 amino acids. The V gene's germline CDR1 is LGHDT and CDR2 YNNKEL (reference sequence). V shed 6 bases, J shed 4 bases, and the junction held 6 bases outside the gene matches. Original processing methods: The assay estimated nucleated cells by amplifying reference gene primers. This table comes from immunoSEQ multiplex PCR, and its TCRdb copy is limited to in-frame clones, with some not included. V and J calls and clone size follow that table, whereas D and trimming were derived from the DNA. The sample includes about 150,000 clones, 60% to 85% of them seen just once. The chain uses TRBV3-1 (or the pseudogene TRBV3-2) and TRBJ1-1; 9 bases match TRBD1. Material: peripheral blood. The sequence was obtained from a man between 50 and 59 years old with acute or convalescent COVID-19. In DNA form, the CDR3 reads TGTGCCAGCAGTCGACAGGGGGAGGGCACTGAAGCTTTCTTT. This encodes CASSRQGEGTEAFF.